The sequence of this T cell receptor (beta chain) was determined in a study of blood T cell repertoires in COVID-19. Grouping used clinical history reported by participants in a survey and questionnaire. Recovered participants had two consecutive negative NP/OP PCR tests, healthcare professional clearance, or symptom resolution. The protocol was immunoSEQ multiplex PCR, while the TCRdb copy is restricted to in-frame clones and leaves out a portion. The sample includes 200,000 to 250,000 clones, about 90% of them seen just once. V was trimmed by 4 bases and J by 4 bases, leaving 7 bases between them. Germline lookup yields CDR1 SNHLY and CDR2 FYNNEI. The CDR3 length is 13 residues.

The chain links TRBV2 to TRBJ2-2, with D possibly being TRBD1 (5 bases). The sequence was obtained from a man aged 30-40 years who had recovered from COVID-19. Sequencing used PBMCs or T cells enriched from blood (not recorded which). CDR3 region: CASSARVTGELFF. CDR3 coding DNA: TGTGCCAGCAGTGCCAGGGTCACCGGGGAGCTGTTTTTT.